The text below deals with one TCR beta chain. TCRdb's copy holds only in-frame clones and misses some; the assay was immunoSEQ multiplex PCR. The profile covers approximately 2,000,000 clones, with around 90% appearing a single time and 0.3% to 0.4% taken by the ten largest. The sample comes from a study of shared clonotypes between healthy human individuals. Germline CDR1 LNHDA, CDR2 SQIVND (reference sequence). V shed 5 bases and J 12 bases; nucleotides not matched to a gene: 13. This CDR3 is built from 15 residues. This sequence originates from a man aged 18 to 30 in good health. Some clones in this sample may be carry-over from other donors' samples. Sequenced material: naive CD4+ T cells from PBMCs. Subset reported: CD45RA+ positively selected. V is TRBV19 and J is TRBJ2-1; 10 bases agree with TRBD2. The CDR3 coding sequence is TGTGCCAGTAGTCCCGTAGGGAGCGGGAGGGCCGGGCAGTTCTTC. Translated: CASSPVGSGRAGQFF. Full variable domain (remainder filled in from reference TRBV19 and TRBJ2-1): DGGITQSPKYLFRKEGQNVTLSCEQNLNHDAMYWYRQDPGQGLRLIYYSQIVNDFQKGDIAEGYSVSREKKESFPLTVTSAQKNPTAFYLCASSPVGSGRAGQFFGPGTRLTVL.